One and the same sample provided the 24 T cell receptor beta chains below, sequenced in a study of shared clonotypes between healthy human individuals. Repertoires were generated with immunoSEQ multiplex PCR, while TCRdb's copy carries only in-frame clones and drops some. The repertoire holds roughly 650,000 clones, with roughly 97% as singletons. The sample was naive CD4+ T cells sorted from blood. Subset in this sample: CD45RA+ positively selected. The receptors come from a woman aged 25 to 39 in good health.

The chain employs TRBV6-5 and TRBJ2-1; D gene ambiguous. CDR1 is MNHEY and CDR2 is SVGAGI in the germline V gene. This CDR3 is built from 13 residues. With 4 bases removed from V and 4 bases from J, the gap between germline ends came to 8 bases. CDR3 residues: CASSSRRYNEQFF. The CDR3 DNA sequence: TGTGCCAGCAGTTCCAGAAGGTACAATGAGCAGTTCTTC.

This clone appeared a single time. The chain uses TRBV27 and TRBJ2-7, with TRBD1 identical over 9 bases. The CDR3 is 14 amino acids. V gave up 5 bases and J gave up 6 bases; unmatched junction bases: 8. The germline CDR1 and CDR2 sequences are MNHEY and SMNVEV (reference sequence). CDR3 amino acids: CASSPDRGSGEQYF. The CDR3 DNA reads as TGTGCCAGCAGTCCCGACAGGGGGTCTGGCGAGCAGTACTTC.

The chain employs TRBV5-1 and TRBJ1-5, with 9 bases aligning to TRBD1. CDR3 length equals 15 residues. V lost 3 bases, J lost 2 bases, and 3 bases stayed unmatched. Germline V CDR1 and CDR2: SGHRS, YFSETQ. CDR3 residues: CASSWGQGGNQPQHF. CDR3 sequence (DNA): TGCGCCAGCAGCTGGGGACAGGGCGGCAATCAGCCCCAGCATTTT. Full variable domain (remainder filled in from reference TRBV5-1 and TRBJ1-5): KAGVTQTPRYLIKTRGQQVTLSCSPISGHRSVSWYQQTPGQGLQFLFEYFSETQRNKGNFPGRFSGRQFSNSRSEMNVSTLELGDSALYLCASSWGQGGNQPQHFGDGTRLSIL.

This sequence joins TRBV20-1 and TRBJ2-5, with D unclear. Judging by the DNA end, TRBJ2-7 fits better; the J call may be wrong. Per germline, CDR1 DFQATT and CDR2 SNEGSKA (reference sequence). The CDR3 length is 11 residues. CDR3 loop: CSASRATEQYF. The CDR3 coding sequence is TGCAGTGCTAGTCGGGCAACCGAGCAGTACTTC.

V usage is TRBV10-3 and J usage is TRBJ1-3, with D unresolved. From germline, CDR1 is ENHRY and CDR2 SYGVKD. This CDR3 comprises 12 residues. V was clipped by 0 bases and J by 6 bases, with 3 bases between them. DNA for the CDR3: TGTGCCATCAGTGAGTCGGTAAACACCATATATTTT. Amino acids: CAISESVNTIYF.

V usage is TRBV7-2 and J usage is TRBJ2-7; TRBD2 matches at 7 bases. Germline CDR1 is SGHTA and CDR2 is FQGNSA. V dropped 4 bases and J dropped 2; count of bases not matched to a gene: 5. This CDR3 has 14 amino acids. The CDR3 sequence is CASSWREGPYEQYF. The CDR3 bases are TGTGCCAGCAGCTGGAGGGAGGGACCCTACGAGCAGTACTTC.

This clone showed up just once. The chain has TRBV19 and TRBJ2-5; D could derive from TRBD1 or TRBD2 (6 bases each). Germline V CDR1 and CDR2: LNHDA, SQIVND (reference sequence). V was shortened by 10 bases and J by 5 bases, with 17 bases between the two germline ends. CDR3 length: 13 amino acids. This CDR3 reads CATSPGAVETQYF. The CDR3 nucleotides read TGTGCCACGTCCCCGGGGGCGGTTGAGACCCAGTACTTC.

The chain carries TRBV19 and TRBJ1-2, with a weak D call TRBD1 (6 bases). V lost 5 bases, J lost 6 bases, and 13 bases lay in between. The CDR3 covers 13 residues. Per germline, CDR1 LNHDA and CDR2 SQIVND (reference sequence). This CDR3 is CASSAWTENGYTF. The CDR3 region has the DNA TGTGCCAGTAGTGCGTGGACAGAAAATGGCTACACCTTC. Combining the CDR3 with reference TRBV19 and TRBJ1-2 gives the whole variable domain DGGITQSPKYLFRKEGQNVTLSCEQNLNHDAMYWYRQDPGQGLRLIYYSQIVNDFQKGDIAEGYSVSREKKESFPLTVTSAQKNPTAFYLCASSAWTENGYTFGSGTRLTVV.

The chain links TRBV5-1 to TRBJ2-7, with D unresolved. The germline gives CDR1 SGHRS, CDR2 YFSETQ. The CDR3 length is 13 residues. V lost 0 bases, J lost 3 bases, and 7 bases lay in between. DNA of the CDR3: TGCGCCAGCAGCTTGGGCCAGGACTACGAGCAGTACTTC. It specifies CASSLGQDYEQYF.

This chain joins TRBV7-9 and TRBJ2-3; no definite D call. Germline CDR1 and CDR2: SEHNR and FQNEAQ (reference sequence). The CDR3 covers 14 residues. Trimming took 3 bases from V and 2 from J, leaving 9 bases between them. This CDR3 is CASSFQADTDTQYF. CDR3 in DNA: TGTGCCAGCAGCTTCCAGGCAGACACAGATACGCAGTATTTT. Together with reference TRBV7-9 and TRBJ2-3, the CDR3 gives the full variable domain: DTGVSQNPRHKITKRGQNVTFRCDPISEHNRLYWYRQTLGQGPEFLTYFQNEAQLEKSRLLSDRFSAERPKGSFSTLEIQRTEQGDSAMYLCASSFQADTDTQYFGPGTRLTVL.

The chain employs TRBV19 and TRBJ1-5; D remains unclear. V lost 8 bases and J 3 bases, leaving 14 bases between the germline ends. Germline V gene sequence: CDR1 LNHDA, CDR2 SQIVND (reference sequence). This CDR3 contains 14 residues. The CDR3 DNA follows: TGTGCCAGTCATCTTATGGGTGACAATCAGCCCCAGCATTTT. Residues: CASHLMGDNQPQHF.

CDR3 residues: CASSSRQGFNTGELFF. In nucleotides, the CDR3 is TGTGCCAGCAGCTCTAGACAGGGGTTTAACACCGGGGAGCTGTTTTTT. This sequence joins TRBV7-6 and TRBJ2-2; 8 bases are a match to TRBD1. Germline CDR1 SGHVS, CDR2 FNYEAQ. V gave up 4 bases and J gave up 2 bases; unmatched junction bases: 6. CDR3 length: 16 amino acids.

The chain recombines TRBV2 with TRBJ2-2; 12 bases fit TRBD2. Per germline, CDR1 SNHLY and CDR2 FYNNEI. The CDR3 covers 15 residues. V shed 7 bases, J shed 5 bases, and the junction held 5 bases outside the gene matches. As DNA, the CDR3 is TGTGCCAGCAAAGAACTAGCGGGAGGAACCGGGGAGCTGTTTTTT. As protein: CASKELAGGTGELFF.

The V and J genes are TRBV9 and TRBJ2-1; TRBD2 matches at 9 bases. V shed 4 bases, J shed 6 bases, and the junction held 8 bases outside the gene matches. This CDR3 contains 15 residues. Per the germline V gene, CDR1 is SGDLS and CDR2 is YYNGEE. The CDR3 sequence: CASSPPGLAVNEQFF. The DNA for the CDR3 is TGTGCCAGCAGCCCGCCGGGACTAGCTGTCAATGAGCAGTTCTTC. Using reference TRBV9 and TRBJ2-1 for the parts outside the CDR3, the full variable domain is DSGVTQTPKHLITATGQRVTLRCSPRSGDLSVYWYQQSLDQGLQFLIQYYNGEERAKGNILERFSAQQFPDLHSELNLSSLELGDSALYFCASSPPGLAVNEQFFGPGTRLTVL.

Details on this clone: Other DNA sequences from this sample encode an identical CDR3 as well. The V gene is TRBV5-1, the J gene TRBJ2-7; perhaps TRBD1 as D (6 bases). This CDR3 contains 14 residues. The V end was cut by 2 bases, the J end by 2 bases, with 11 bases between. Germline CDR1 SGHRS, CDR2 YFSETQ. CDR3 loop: CASSLGGVTYEQYF. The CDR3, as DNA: TGCGCCAGCAGCTTAGGGGGAGTGACCTACGAGCAGTACTTC. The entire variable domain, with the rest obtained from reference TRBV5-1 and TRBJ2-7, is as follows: KAGVTQTPRYLIKTRGQQVTLSCSPISGHRSVSWYQQTPGQGLQFLFEYFSETQRNKGNFPGRFSGRQFSNSRSEMNVSTLELGDSALYLCASSLGGVTYEQYFGPGTRLTVT.

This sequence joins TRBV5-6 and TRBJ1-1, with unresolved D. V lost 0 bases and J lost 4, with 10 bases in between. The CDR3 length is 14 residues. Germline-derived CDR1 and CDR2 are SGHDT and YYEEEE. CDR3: CASSLGLWGTEAFF. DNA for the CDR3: TGTGCCAGCAGCTTGGGTTTGTGGGGCACTGAAGCTTTCTTT.

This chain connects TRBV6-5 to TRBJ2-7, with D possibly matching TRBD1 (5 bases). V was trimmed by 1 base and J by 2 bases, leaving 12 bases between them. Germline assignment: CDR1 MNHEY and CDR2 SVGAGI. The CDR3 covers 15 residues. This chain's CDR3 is CASSYYQGSTYEQYF. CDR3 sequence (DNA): TGTGCCAGCAGTTACTATCAGGGTTCCACCTACGAGCAGTACTTC.

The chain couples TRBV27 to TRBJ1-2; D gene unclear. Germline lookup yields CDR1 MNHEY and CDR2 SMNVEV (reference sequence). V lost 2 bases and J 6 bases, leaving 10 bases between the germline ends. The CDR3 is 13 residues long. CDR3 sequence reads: CASSLGVKDGYTF. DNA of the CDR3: TGTGCCAGCAGTTTAGGGGTAAAGGATGGCTACACCTTC.

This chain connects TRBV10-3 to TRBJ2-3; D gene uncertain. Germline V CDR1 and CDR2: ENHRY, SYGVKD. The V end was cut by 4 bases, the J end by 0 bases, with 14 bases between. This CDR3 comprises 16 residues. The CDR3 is CAISASPGASTDTQYF. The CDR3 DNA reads TGTGCCATCAGTGCATCCCCAGGCGCTAGCACAGATACGCAGTATTTT.

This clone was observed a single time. DNA of the CDR3: TGTGCCAGCAGGGGGGGACAGCTGGTTAATGAAAAACTGTTTTTT. This encodes CASRGGQLVNEKLFF. The chain links TRBV28 to TRBJ1-4; 7 nucleotides line up with TRBD1. Germline CDR1 reads MDHEN; CDR2 reads SYDVKM. This CDR3 is 15 amino acids long. Trimming at V came to 6 bases and at J to 4 bases, leaving 8 bases not matched to a gene.

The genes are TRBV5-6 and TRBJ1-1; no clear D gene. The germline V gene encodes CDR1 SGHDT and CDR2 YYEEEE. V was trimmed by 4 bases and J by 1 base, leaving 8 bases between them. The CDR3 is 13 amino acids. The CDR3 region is CASSPPGNTEAFF. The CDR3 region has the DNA TGTGCCAGCAGCCCTCCCGGGAACACTGAAGCTTTCTTT.

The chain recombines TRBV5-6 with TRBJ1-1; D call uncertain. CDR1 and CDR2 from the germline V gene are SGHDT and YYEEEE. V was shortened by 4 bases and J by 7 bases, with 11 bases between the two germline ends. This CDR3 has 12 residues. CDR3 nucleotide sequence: TGTGCCAGCAGCCTCTGGACTTTTGAAGCTTTCTTT. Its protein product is CASSLWTFEAFF.

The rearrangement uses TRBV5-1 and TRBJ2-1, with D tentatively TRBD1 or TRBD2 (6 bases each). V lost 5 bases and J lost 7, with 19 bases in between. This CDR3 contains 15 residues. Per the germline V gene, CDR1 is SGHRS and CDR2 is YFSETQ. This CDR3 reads CASSYKGEVGNEQFF. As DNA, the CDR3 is TGCGCCAGCAGTTACAAGGGGGAGGTTGGGAATGAGCAGTTCTTC.

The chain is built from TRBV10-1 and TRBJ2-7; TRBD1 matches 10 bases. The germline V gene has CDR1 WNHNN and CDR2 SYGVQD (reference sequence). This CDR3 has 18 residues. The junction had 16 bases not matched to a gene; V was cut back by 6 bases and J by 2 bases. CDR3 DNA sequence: TGCGCCAGCAGGCAATTCGACCGCGGACAGGGGGTCCCCTACGAGCAGTACTTC. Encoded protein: CASRQFDRGQGVPYEQYF.